The 6 T cell receptor beta chains listed next were all sequenced from one sample in a study of CD8+ T cells in alopecia areata. RNA was isolated and reverse transcribed to cDNA, the sequencing template. Only in-frame clones appear in the TCRdb table, and some are missing; sequencing was by immunoSEQ multiplex PCR. The table lists 130,000 or so clones, approximately 49% of them singletons. Sequenced material: CD8+ T cells sorted from blood, taken at week 0. These receptors originate from a human donor with alopecia areata.

CDR3 DNA: TGCAGCGTTGACGGGGTCAGGGGTGGCGAGCAGTACTTC. Translated: CSVDGVRGGEQYF. The V gene is TRBV29-1, the J gene TRBJ2-7, with a weak D call TRBD1 (6 bases). Germline lookup yields CDR1 SQVTM and CDR2 ANQGSEA. Trimming cost V 3 bases and J 6 bases, with 15 bases left between them. The CDR3 runs 13 residues.

This clone was counted a single time. This chain connects TRBV4-1 to TRBJ2-3; D might be TRBD1 (6 bases). This CDR3 is built from 14 residues. Germline assignment: CDR1 MGHRA and CDR2 YSYEKL. V was shortened by 6 bases and J by 5 bases, with 15 bases between the two germline ends. CDR3 sequence (DNA): TGCGCCAGCAGTCCTTACACAGGGTTAGATACGCAGTATTTT. Translating it yields CASSPYTGLDTQYF.

CDR3 amino acids: CASSQDPRLGETQYF. CDR3 bases: TGCGCCAGCAGCCAAGATCCGAGGCTTGGGGAGACCCAGTACTTC. The rearrangement links TRBV4-1 to TRBJ2-5; D ambiguous. Trimming pared 0 bases from V and 5 bases from J, leaving 13 bases between. CDR3 length: 15 residues. Germline CDR1 reads MGHRA; CDR2 reads YSYEKL.

V gene TRBV5-1 combines with J gene TRBJ2-7; D possibly corresponds to TRBD1 (5 bases). Germline values: CDR1 SGHRS, CDR2 YFSETQ. The CDR3 is 15 amino acids. V lost 1 base to trimming and J lost 2 bases, with 13 bases between them. The DNA for the CDR3 is TGCGCCAGCAGCTTGCGGTGGCAGGGCGCCTACGAGCAGTACTTC. Translation: CASSLRWQGAYEQYF.

The V call is TRBV9, the J call TRBJ1-1, with D unresolved. Germline CDR1 and CDR2: SGDLS and YYNGEE. V gave up 3 bases and J gave up 2 bases, with 5 bases separating them. The CDR3 extends over 12 amino acids. DNA for the CDR3: TGTGCCAGCAGCGCAACTAACACTGAAGCTTTCTTT. Translating gives CASSATNTEAFF.

This clone appeared once. This chain links TRBV5-1 with TRBJ2-5, with D hard to call. V was trimmed by 4 bases and J by 5 bases, leaving 9 bases between them. This CDR3 spans 12 amino acids. CDR1 is SGHRS and CDR2 is YFSETQ in the germline V gene. The DNA of the CDR3 is TGCGCCAGCAGCCTGCCAGCCGAGACCCAGTACTTC. Translating gives CASSLPAETQYF.